These 11 T cell receptor beta chains originate from one sample sequenced in a study of T-cell memory formation after mild COVID-19. Using its own MiXCR run on the 5' RACE reads, TCRdb lists one record per CDR3 protein. In the table there are about 110,000 distinct CDR3 sequences, approximately 22% of which are singletons. The sequenced sample consisted of PBMCs or a T cell subset sorted from them (not recorded which). These receptors all stem from a man aged 18-30 years who had mild COVID-19 (a few samples of this study predate the infection). Cell type and time point are not known.

The V gene is TRBV6-2 or TRBV6-3, the J gene TRBJ1-1, with 8 bases fitting TRBD1. The CDR3 contains 16 residues. V lost 0 bases, J lost 7 bases, and 10 bases stayed unmatched. CDR1 is MNHEY, CDR2 SVGEGT, per germline. The CDR3 nucleotides read TGTGCCAGCAGTTACTCATCCAGGACAGGGTTCGGTGAAGCTTTCTTT. Its translation is CASSYSSRTGFGEAFF.

This clonotype was seen a few times. The J gene is TRBJ2-1, the V gene TRBV27; possible D gene TRBD2, 6 bases. V lost 6 bases, J lost 9 bases, and 27 bases lay in between. The CDR3 covers 17 residues. Germline V gene sequence: CDR1 MNHEY, CDR2 SMNVEV (reference sequence). CDR3 coding DNA: TGTGCCAGCAGCGCACCCGGCGGGCTAGCGTCTGTCTTTGAGCAGTTCTTC. As protein: CASSAPGGLASVFEQFF.

Regarding this clonotype: A junction boundary mismatches the germline segment, possibly from a read error. The CDR3 protein is CAAQRGDETQYF. The DNA of the CDR3 is TGCGCAGCCCAACGGGGGGACGAGACCCAGTACTTC. The chain links TRBV12-5 to TRBJ2-5; 7 nucleotides match TRBD2. Germline CDR1 reads LGHNT; CDR2 reads FRNRAP. CDR3 length: 12 amino acids.

This clonotype was picked up a small number of times. The chain is built from TRBV20-1 and TRBJ1-2; D might be TRBD1 (6 bases). Germline assignment: CDR1 DFQATT and CDR2 SNEGSKA (reference sequence). The length of the CDR3 is 16 residues. Trimming removed 6 bases from V and 6 bases from J, with 26 bases in between. The CDR3 bases are TGCAGTGCCCCAGGGGCAATCCCGGGCGGGTTTAATGGCTACACCTTC. This codes for CSAPGAIPGGFNGYTF.

The chain uses TRBV6-2 or TRBV6-3 and TRBJ2-7; a weak D match, TRBD2 (6 bases). Germline CDR1 and CDR2: MNHEY and SVGEGT. Trimming took off 5 bases at V and 3 bases at J, with 17 bases between the two ends. This CDR3 is built from 15 residues. The CDR3 sequence is CASSEWVRGYYEQYV. The CDR3 bases are TGTGCCAGCAGTGAATGGGTTCGGGGGTACTACGAGCAGTACGTC.

This clonotype was counted a few times. The rearrangement uses TRBV27 and TRBJ1-5; no clear D. V was trimmed by 8 bases and J by 6 bases, leaving 8 bases between them. CDR3 size: 11 residues. From germline, CDR1 is MNHEY and CDR2 SMNVEV (reference sequence). The CDR3: CASGPGQPQHF. For the CDR3, the DNA is TGTGCCAGCGGTCCAGGTCAGCCCCAGCATTTT.

This clonotype came up a few times. V and J are TRBV15 and TRBJ2-5; tentatively, D is TRBD2 (6 bases). Germline CDR1 is LNHNV and CDR2 is YYDKDF (reference sequence). The CDR3 is 13 residues long. V was shortened by 0 bases and J by 7 bases, with 9 bases between the two germline ends. The CDR3 region has the DNA TGTGCCACCAGCAGAGATCTGGGAGGGACCCAGTACTTC. Its translation is CATSRDLGGTQYF. Combining the CDR3 with reference TRBV15 and TRBJ2-5 gives the whole variable domain DAMVIQNPRYQVTQFGKPVTLSCSQTLNHNVMYWYQQKSSQAPKLLFHYYDKDFNNEADTPDNFQSRRPNTSFCFLDIRSPGLGDTAMYLCATSRDLGGTQYFGPGTRLLVL.

This chain links TRBV7-6 with TRBJ2-7; tentatively, D is TRBD2 (6 bases). The V gene's germline CDR1 is SGHVS and CDR2 FNYEAQ. The length of the CDR3 is 14 residues. Deletions cut 0 bases from V and 3 bases from J, with 9 bases between. The CDR3 DNA sequence: TGTGCCAGCAGCTTAGCCGGGGGTGGCTACGAGCAGTACTTC. Its protein product is CASSLAGGGYEQYF. The full variable domain, completed using reference TRBV7-6 and TRBJ2-7, is GAGVSQSPRYKVTKRGQDVALRCDPISGHVSLYWYRQALGQGPEFLTYFNYEAQQDKSGLPNDRFSAERPEGSISTLTIQRTEQRDSAMYRCASSLAGGGYEQYFGPGTRLTVT.

This rearrangement joins TRBV7-9 to TRBJ2-1, with D perhaps given as TRBD1 or TRBD2 (7 bases each). Trimming pared 5 bases from V and 3 bases from J, leaving 14 bases between. Germline values: CDR1 SEHNR, CDR2 FQNEAQ (reference sequence). The CDR3 has 15 amino acids. Here the CDR3 DNA reads TGTGCCAGCAGCCTTACAGGGGAGGGCTACAATGAGCAGTTCTTC. It codes for CASSLTGEGYNEQFF.

This chain connects TRBV24-1 to TRBJ1-2; the D is unclear. The germline V and J ends were trimmed by 5 bases and 4 bases, with 10 bases remaining between them. In germline, CDR1 is KGHDR, CDR2 SFDVKD. There are 13 residues in the CDR3. The CDR3 protein is CATSGSSSYGYTF. The CDR3 coding sequence is TGTGCCACCAGTGGGTCCTCAAGCTATGGCTACACCTTC.

The chain has TRBV5-6 and TRBJ1-1; TRBD1 aligns across 8 bases. Germline CDR1 reads SGHDT; CDR2 reads YYEEEE. This CDR3 region has 16 residues. Trimming removed 2 bases from V and 2 bases from J; junction bases left unmatched: 8. For the CDR3, the DNA is TGTGCCAGCAGCTTTCCCGGGACAGGAACCAACACTGAAGCTTTCTTT. It translates to CASSFPGTGTNTEAFF.